This T cell receptor (beta chain) was sequenced in a study of blood T cells in healthy people across ages. Study-wide points: There was a strong correlation between TCR beta diversity and naive T cell percentage.

A second about 6 to 11 cycle PCR used barcoded and J-beta primers. One entry per CDR3 protein, called by TCRdb with MiXCR from the 5' RACE reads. The data contain 890,000 or so distinct CDR3 sequences, around 62% of them singletons. As regards this clonotype: The target antigen is unknown.

The sequence derives from a man aged 25-45 years in good health. The source material was blood.

This CDR3 is CASSFGGLAGRETQYF. The DNA for the CDR3 is TGCGCCAGCAGCTTTGGAGGACTAGCGGGGAGAGAGACCCAGTACTTC. V and J are TRBV5-1 and TRBJ2-5, with 12 nucleotides matching TRBD2. The CDR3 has 16 amino acids. Germline CDR1 is SGHRS and CDR2 is YFSETQ. Unmatched junction bases numbered 6, after V lost 2 bases and J lost 4 bases.